This TCR beta chain emerged from a study of post-analysis software for immune sequencing data (dated by TCRdb to the mid-2010s). Concerning the study at large: Recorded disease courses included relapsing-remitting, secondary progressive and progressive-relapsing multiple sclerosis, with some patients lacking subtype annotation. A subset of samples was prepared in parallel using single-end sample barcoding, then pooled and co-amplified after Illumina adapter ligation. Patient repertoires were compared against roughly 11 previously published healthy control repertoires from donors aged roughly 6 to 28 years. What the research found in general, with its limitations: The control group was slightly older than the multiple sclerosis patient group. Four or five TRBV segments, including TRBV5-6, TRBV5-1 and TRBV20-1, were significantly more frequent in patients than controls. Compared with controls, multiple sclerosis patients had significantly lower normalized Chao1 diversity, a finding suggesting substantial peripheral T-cell clonal expansion. When samples were clustered directly using the F measure, samples prepared in the same batch co-clustered strongly, which prompted a batch-effect correction.

This clonotype was recorded a few times. The antigen it recognizes is unknown. Nothing much larger sits one base from this clone, and base qualities are not available. The protocol used for the library was PCR. Instrument on record: Illumina HiSeq 2500. To reduce PCR and sequencing biases, unique molecular identifiers were built into the TCR beta cDNA libraries. Per 1 to 10 million input T cells, some 500,000 cDNA molecules were obtained, such that each molecule approximated one T cell. The patient libraries were prepared and sequenced with the same protocol used for the earlier healthy control dataset. Samples belonging to the same batch were prepared together, multiplexed and sequenced on a shared HiSeq lane. For the original study's pipeline: Raw barcoded reads were processed with MIGEC, and single-read molecular identifier groups were discarded before consensus assembly and CDR3 extraction. VDJtools was used for post-analysis of the clonotype tables, and diversity was normalized by down-sampling every dataset to the size of the smallest sample. To correct batch-related cross-sample contamination, repertoire overlap clustering matched CDR3 amino acid sequences but not nucleotide sequences. TCRdb reprocessed the public reads (quality trimming at Q25 with fastp, clone calling with MiXCR) and kept in-frame beta chains. For every CDR3 protein sequence, its rows merge into one entry that carries the most common genes and DNA. What appears here as the V and J calls and clone size reflects TCRdb's work, not the paper's. This sample gives some 500,000 distinct CDR3 sequences in total; roughly 45% of them show up just once. The ten largest clones capture around 10% of the sample.

To demonstrate the VDJtools post-analysis software, the study profiled TCR beta repertoires from the peripheral blood of 10 to 15 young patients with multiple sclerosis. Multiple sclerosis patients were children and adolescents aged 6 to 15 years. The trim is 2 bases for V and 5 bases for J, with a gap of 14 bases between the germline ends. Based on the germline V gene, the CDR1 and CDR2 sequences are SGDLS and YYNGEE. CDR3 length: 14 amino acids, cysteine to phenylalanine. The sequence is cut down to CDR3 DNA, 42 bases in frame from base 1. The clonotype originates from a girl aged 10-17 years with multiple sclerosis. The material sequenced was blood. The rearranged segments are TRBV9 and TRBJ2-7; the D gene may be TRBD1 or TRBD2, since each aligns over 5 bases. In nucleotide form, the sequence is TGTGCCAGCAGCGTCGCCCCCCTGGGGGACGAGCAGTACTTC. This codes for CASSVAPLGDEQYF.